Listed below are T cell receptor beta chains from one sample, sequenced in a study of tumor-infiltrating lymphocytes in primary liver carcinoma. TCRdb reprocessed the multiplex PCR reads with MiXCR, giving one entry per CDR3 protein. Of fewer than 70,000 distinct CDR3 sequences in the sample, 70% to 85% were seen once. The sequenced material came from liver tumor tissue from sampling region 2. These receptors came from a man aged 35 to 55 with primary liver carcinoma and hepatitis B virus infection. CDR3s include the opening cysteine and the closing phenylalanine or tryptophan. The order of the fields is J gene, V gene, D gene, clone size, CDR3 protein, CDR3 DNA. A D gene is named only where the DNA matches it firmly. A clone size is listed for some rows: how often the clone was seen (once, few, many), or a class if it is expanded.

TRBJ2-1	TRBV29-1	TRBD2	many	CSVEASLAGGNEQFF	TGCAGCGTTGAAGCTTCTCTAGCGGGAGGCAATGAGCAGTTCTTC
TRBJ2-1	TRBV11-3	.	.	CASSWNGHTEQFF	TGCGCCAGCAGCTGGAACGGGCACACTGAGCAGTTCTTC
TRBJ2-5	TRBV5-1	TRBD1	many	CASSHTRGPAETQYF	TGCGCCAGCAGCCATACCAGGGGGCCGGCAGAGACCCAGTACTTC
TRBJ2-3	TRBV6-5	.	.	CTSSYAGLSTDTQYF	TGTACCAGCAGTTACGCGGGGCTAAGTACAGATACGCAGTATTTT
TRBJ2-7	TRBV12-3/TRBV12-4	.	few	CASSLEWWEGVRYEQYF	TGTGCCAGCAGTTTAGAATGGTGGGAGGGGGTAAGATACGAGCAGTACTTC
TRBJ2-5	TRBV11-2	.	.	CVNSLERSRDTQYF	TGTGTCAACAGCTTAGAGCGGTCTAGAGATACCCAGTACTTC
TRBJ2-3	TRBV6-6	.	.	CTSSYTEDTQYF	TGTACCAGCAGTTACACGGAAGATACGCAGTATTTT
TRBJ2-3	TRBV4-3	TRBD2	.	CASSQDLPSGTRGRADKQYF	TGCGCCAGCAGCCAAGATCTTCCCTCCGGGACTAGGGGGAGAGCAGATAAGCAGTATTTT
TRBJ2-5	TRBV29-1	TRBD1	.	CSVDPGGAETQYF	TGCAGCGTTGATCCAGGGGGCGCGGAGACCCAGTACTTC
TRBJ2-3	TRBV11-1	TRBD2	.	CAGSEGGGLTVTQYF	TGTGCCGGCAGTGAAGGCGGGGGTTTGACAGTTACGCAGTATTTT
TRBJ2-5	TRBV4-3	TRBD2	many	CASSQGVAGGGETQYF	TGCGCCAGCAGCCAAGGAGTAGCGGGAGGAGGAGAGACCCAGTACTTC
TRBJ1-1	TRBV10-3	.	.	CAIKTVENTEAFF	TGTGCCATCAAGACAGTGGAGAACACAGAAGCTTTCTTT
TRBJ1-4	TRBV2	.	.	CASSEIIGATNEKLFF	TGTGCCAGCAGTGAAATTATAGGTGCAACTAATGAAAAACTGTTTTTT
TRBJ2-1	TRBV29-1	.	few	CSGVREIDEQFF	TGCAGCGGGGTACGGGAGATCGATGAGCAGTTCTTC
TRBJ2-2	TRBV29-1	TRBD2	.	CSVRTSAANTGELFF	TGTAGCGTTAGGACTAGCGCGGCGAACACCGGGGAACTGTTTTTT
TRBJ2-1	TRBV4-1	.	.	CASSQLDNNNNEQFF	TGCGCCAGCAGCCAGCTAGATAACAACAACAATGAGCAGTTCTTC
TRBJ2-2	TRBV4-1	.	.	CASSQVTTTRVLFF	TGCGCCAGCAGCCAAGTCACCACCACCAGGGTGTTGTTTTTT
TRBJ2-7	TRBV6-6	.	.	CVSSYSGKPTYQQYF	TGTGTCAGCAGTTACTCCGGGAAACCTACCTACCAGCAGTACTTC
TRBJ1-4	TRBV11-2	.	.	CASSLLGGFNEKLSF	TGTGCCAGCAGCCTCTTAGGAGGTTTTAATGAAAAACTGTCTTTT
TRBJ2-7	TRBV28	TRBD1	.	CAGIRTGGSYEWYF	TGTGCCGGCATCCGGACAGGGGGCTCCTACGAGTGGTACTTC
TRBJ2-1	TRBV6-2/TRBV6-3	TRBD2	once	CAGSHWGSGKVSEQFF	TGTGCCGGCAGTCACTGGGGGAGCGGGAAGGTCAGTGAGCAGTTCTTC
TRBJ2-1	TRBV10-3	TRBD2	.	CATHPGLTSDEQFF	TGTGCCACCCACCCGGGACTAACGAGCGATGAGCAGTTCTTC
TRBJ2-3	TRBV10-3	TRBD2	.	CAIRHSSGAGTDTQYF	TGTGCCATCAGGCACAGTAGCGGGGCTGGTACAGATACGCAGTATTTT
TRBJ2-2	TRBV6-6	.	once	CASSRPRAKSRELFF	TGTGCCAGCAGTCGCCCAAGGGCGAAGAGCAGGGAGCTGTTTTTT
TRBJ2-7	TRBV6-5	.	.	CASSNSYERYF	TGTGCCAGCAGTAACTCCTACGAGCGGTACTTC